The rows below give T cell receptor beta chains drawn from one sample of a study of cytomegalovirus exposure and HLA in healthy donors. Sequenced by immunoSEQ multiplex PCR; TCRdb stores in-frame clones only, minus some. The sample records around 54,000 clones, approximately 82% being singletons. Sequenced: PBMCs. The receptors were gathered from a woman under 30 in good health and CMV-seronegative. Each CDR3 is given with its conserved first and last residue. A D gene is named only where the DNA matches it firmly. Expanded clones are given a class, and other clones once, few, many or no size at all.

j_gene	d_gene	v_gene	abundance	CDR3aa
TRBJ1-5	TRBD1	TRBV2	-	CASSHRGPPQHF
TRBJ2-7	TRBD2	TRBV5-1	-	CASSPASGSYEQYF
TRBJ2-3	-	TRBV2	-	CASRINSGTDTQYF
TRBJ2-1	-	TRBV7-8	once	CASSLGGRVNDEQFF
TRBJ2-2	TRBD2	TRBV7-7	-	CASSAGLAVGELFF
TRBJ2-7	-	TRBV4-1	-	CASSQDPREAYEQYF
-	TRBD2	TRBV27	-	CASTSFASGTSYEQYF
TRBJ2-7	-	TRBV5-5	-	CASSLARITGEQYF
TRBJ1-6	-	TRBV9	-	CASSVGGTPWTNSPLHF
TRBJ2-5	TRBD2	TRBV27	-	CASWRTGGTQYF
TRBJ2-3	-	TRBV6-4	-	CASSVSGGGTDTQYF
TRBJ2-7	-	TRBV27	-	CASSLSTVSYEQYF
TRBJ2-1	TRBD2	TRBV28	-	CASSLIWWGGYNEQFF
TRBJ1-5	TRBD1	TRBV19	-	CASTMYRGSNQPQHF
TRBJ2-7	TRBD2	TRBV4-2	-	CAGSQELAVFSYEQYF
TRBJ2-5	TRBD1	TRBV7-8	-	CASSRRQGDGETQYF
TRBJ1-3	TRBD1	TRBV27	-	CASSLSRGPGNTIYF
TRBJ2-1	-	TRBV27	-	CASSLGRYNEQFF
TRBJ1-5	-	TRBV6-6	-	CASSYESNQPQHF
TRBJ2-6	-	TRBV6-1	-	CASSISHSGANGLTF
TRBJ2-6	-	TRBV2	-	CASSERAMRSGANGLTF
TRBJ2-7	TRBD2	TRBV30	-	CAWSVRTSGILGDEQYF
TRBJ2-5	TRBD2	TRBV28	-	CASRPSGRHQETQYF
TRBJ2-6	TRBD2	TRBV19	-	CASYGLAGGLGGANGLTF
TRBJ2-3	-	TRBV9	-	CASSPGNRQFSDTQYF
TRBJ2-5	-	TRBV28	-	CASSPSDQETQYF
TRBJ2-7	TRBD2	TRBV7-9	-	CASRAGGYEQYF
TRBJ2-7	TRBD2	TRBV28	-	CASSLASGTYEQYF
TRBJ2-1	-	TRBV20-1	-	CSAPQARLFF
TRBJ2-3	TRBD2	TRBV5-6	-	CASSSIAGGPSDTQYF
TRBJ2-1	-	TRBV7-2	-	CASSLTVNNEQFF
TRBJ2-4	TRBD1	TRBV7-8	-	CASTIGSGGAKNIQYF
TRBJ2-5	TRBD2	TRBV5-1	-	CASSLDSGRRPETQYF
TRBJ1-2	TRBD1	TRBV28	-	CASSSSTGRHYGYTF
TRBJ1-3	-	TRBV6-1	-	CASGGGKPSGNTIYF
TRBJ1-2	TRBD1	TRBV11-2	-	CASAGGPGLGYTF
TRBJ1-1	-	TRBV28	-	CASRVTGGTSEAFF
TRBJ2-3	TRBD2	TRBV5-1	-	CASAERGRGDTQYF
TRBJ2-6	-	TRBV27	-	CASRITGTGANVLTF
TRBJ2-1	-	TRBV27	-	CASSQAVLTYNEQFF
TRBJ2-4	-	TRBV29-1	-	CSVEPGASKNIQYF
TRBJ2-7	-	TRBV18	-	CASSPRGDYEQYF
TRBJ2-7	TRBD2	TRBV9	-	CASSVAASGDYEQYF
TRBJ1-1	-	TRBV10-3	-	CAISESGRGNTEAFF
TRBJ1-1	-	TRBV6-6	once	CASINNRAPFKEAFF
TRBJ1-2	-	TRBV30	-	CAWSTGWGYTF
TRBJ1-3	-	TRBV5-5	-	CASSRTSSGNTIYF
TRBJ1-1	-	TRBV19	-	CASSNTGNTEAFF
TRBJ1-1	-	TRBV6-1	-	CASSENFANSEAFF
TRBJ2-2	-	TRBV7-3	-	CASSLTGMTGELFF
TRBJ2-7	-	TRBV14	-	CASSQDWRAYEQYF
TRBJ1-1	-	TRBV11-2	-	CASSLEGDGTEAFF
TRBJ2-3	TRBD2	TRBV27	-	CASSLRTSGRGIDTQYF
TRBJ1-1	-	TRBV7-9	-	CASSWGAGAGTEAFF